These 3 T cell receptor beta chains were all obtained from the same sample, sequenced in a study of T cell responses to AZD1222 COVID-19 vaccine. TCRdb's table, derived via immunoSEQ multiplex PCR, lists solely in-frame clones and lacks some. The sample carries more than 100,000 clones, just over 85% recorded once. The sequences come from peripheral blood, collected on day 0 of AZD1222 vaccination. All receptors derive from an adult in good health.

The chain combines TRBV5-1 with TRBJ1-2, with 8 bases fitting TRBD1. CDR1 SGHRS and CDR2 YFSETQ come from the germline V gene. Losses at the gene ends were 4 bases for V and 4 bases for J; bases not matched to a gene: 9. CDR3 length: 15 amino acids. The CDR3 loop reads CASSAGTGIRYGYTF. The CDR3 region has the DNA TGCGCCAGCAGCGCCGGGACAGGCATACGCTATGGCTACACCTTC.

The rearrangement joins TRBV5-1 to TRBJ1-5; 9 bases are shared with TRBD1. With V trimmed by 4 bases and J by 0 bases, 2 bases remained unmatched. CDR1 is SGHRS and CDR2 is YFSETQ in the germline V gene. The CDR3 has 15 amino acids. The CDR3 protein is CASSRTGDSNQPQHF. CDR3 nucleotides: TGCGCCAGCAGCAGGACAGGGGATAGCAATCAGCCCCAGCATTTT.

The chain has TRBV28 and TRBJ1-1; D call uncertain. The CDR3 length is 12 residues. CDR1 and CDR2 from the germline V gene are MDHEN and SYDVKM. Trimming left V 2 bases short and J 6 bases short, with 7 bases between. The CDR3 region is CASSLPVAEAFF. The CDR3 DNA is TGTGCCAGCAGTTTACCGGTCGCTGAAGCTTTCTTT.